The 19 T cell receptor beta chains presented below share a single source sample, sequenced in a study of blood T cell repertoires in COVID-19 (dated by TCRdb to 2020 to 2022). Library method: the immunoSEQ multiplex PCR assay. TCRdb's version of the immuneACCESS table is confined to in-frame rearrangements and falls short of the full clone set. An unresolved V gene accounts for under half of the shortfall where checked; the remainder is of unknown origin. The table for this sample lists 450,000 or so clones; roughly 89% of them were counted only once. The ten largest clones capture 0.9% of the sample. The sample was peripheral blood. The source is a man aged 18 to 30 with COVID-19, enrolled during active disease.

CDR3 DNA sequence: TGTGCCAGCAGCCGTGGGAGGGGCCAGACGGGAGAGACCCAGTACTTC. This sequence encodes CASSRGRGQTGETQYF. The V call is TRBV5-8, the J call TRBJ2-5; 7 bases match TRBD2. Germline lookup yields CDR1 SGHTS and CDR2 YDEGEE. The CDR3 loop spans 16 amino acids. V shed 4 bases, J shed 4 bases, and the junction held 13 bases outside the gene matches.

V usage is TRBV7-3 and J usage is TRBJ2-1; D remains unclear. The germline V and J ends were trimmed by 5 bases and 9 bases, with 14 bases remaining between them. Germline CDR1 is SGHTA and CDR2 is FQGTGA. The CDR3 spans 13 residues. CDR3 residues: CASSITTLTEQFF. The CDR3 coding sequence is TGTGCCAGCAGCATTACTACCTTAACTGAGCAGTTCTTC.

The chain couples TRBV6-5 to TRBJ2-1; D unresolved. The germline gives CDR1 MNHEY, CDR2 SVGAGI. The germline V and J ends were trimmed by 6 bases and 5 bases, with 11 bases remaining between them. The CDR3 runs to 13 residues. CDR3 residues: CASRNTYHNEQFF. CDR3 nucleotides: TGTGCCAGCAGGAACACGTACCACAATGAGCAGTTCTTC.

The V and J genes are TRBV7-2 and TRBJ1-5; tentatively, D is TRBD1 (6 bases). Deletions cut 5 bases from V and 0 bases from J, with 23 bases between. This CDR3 spans 19 amino acids. Germline-derived CDR1 and CDR2 are SGHTA and FQGNSA. DNA of the CDR3: TGTGCCAGCAGCGAGCGGACAGCAAACAAGGAGTATAGCAATCAGCCCCAGCATTTT. Amino acid sequence: CASSERTANKEYSNQPQHF.

The chain employs TRBV5-1 and TRBJ2-7, with D unclear. Trimming left V 6 bases short and J 4 bases short, with 2 bases between. Germline-derived CDR1 and CDR2 are SGHRS and YFSETQ. CDR3 length: 9 residues. This chain's CDR3 is CASTYEQYF. The CDR3 DNA sequence: TGCGCCAGCACTTACGAGCAGTACTTC.

The chain combines TRBV5-1 with TRBJ2-7; 7 nucleotides agree with TRBD1. Germline CDR1 and CDR2: SGHRS and YFSETQ. There are 14 residues in the CDR3. The V segment lost 4 bases and the J segment 2 bases; nucleotides outside the gene matches: 6. CDR3 residues: CASSLGTATYEQYF. Written as DNA, the CDR3 is TGCGCCAGCAGCCTCGGGACAGCCACCTACGAGCAGTACTTC.

This CDR3 is CSVEQGAMTDTQYF. The CDR3 DNA reads TGCAGCGTTGAGCAGGGGGCCATGACAGATACGCAGTATTTT. The chain employs TRBV29-1 and TRBJ2-3, with 8 bases identical to TRBD1. CDR3 length equals 14 residues. V lost 3 bases and J lost 3; bases outside the gene matches: 5. CDR1 SQVTM and CDR2 ANQGSEA come from the germline V gene.

The chain links TRBV4-2 to TRBJ1-5; unclear D gene. The germline CDR1 and CDR2 sequences are LGHNA and YNFKEQ. The V end lost 4 bases, the J end lost 5 bases, and 15 bases lay between the germline ends. The CDR3 covers 15 residues. The CDR3 DNA is TGTGCCAGCAGCCCCTCGCCGGGAGGCCATCAGCCCCAGCATTTT. Amino acids: CASSPSPGGHQPQHF.

The V gene is TRBV12-3 or TRBV12-4, the J gene TRBJ2-3; D possibly corresponds to TRBD2 (5 bases). The CDR3 loop spans 13 amino acids. V gave up 5 bases and J gave up 8 bases, with 14 bases separating them. CDR3 amino acids: CASSARGPSTQYF. The CDR3 DNA reads TGTGCCAGCAGTGCCCGGGGTCCGAGTACGCAGTATTTT.

The V gene is TRBV15, the J gene TRBJ2-7; 9 bases are shared with TRBD1. V lost 3 bases, J lost 1 base, and 1 base stayed unmatched. Germline V gene lookup returns CDR1 LNHNV and CDR2 YYDKDF (reference sequence). CDR3 length equals 14 residues. As DNA, the CDR3 is TGTGCCACCAGCAGTGGACAGGGGTCCTACGAGCAGTACTTC. Its translation: CATSSGQGSYEQYF.

The genes are TRBV5-5 and TRBJ1-1; D is undetermined. CDR1 and CDR2 from the germline V gene are SGHKS and YYEKEE (reference sequence). The V and J ends lost 4 bases and 3 bases respectively, with 13 bases between them. CDR3 size: 14 residues. CDR3 sequence (DNA): TGTGCCAGCAGCCCCGGACGGGGTGACACTGAAGCTTTCTTT. It specifies CASSPGRGDTEAFF.

This chain connects TRBV5-6 to TRBJ1-2; TRBD1 matches 10 bases. The CDR3 spans 14 residues. The germline V gene has CDR1 SGHDT and CDR2 YYEEEE. Germline trimming cut 5 bases from V and 4 bases from J; bases unmatched to any gene: 5. This CDR3 reads CASRPGTGAYGYTF. The CDR3, as DNA: TGTGCCAGCAGACCAGGGACAGGGGCCTATGGCTACACCTTC.

This chain joins TRBV5-1 and TRBJ2-7, with D perhaps TRBD1 (8 bases). Germline lookup yields CDR1 SGHRS and CDR2 YFSETQ. V shed 3 bases and J shed 5 bases, with 15 bases lying between them. The CDR3 contains 14 residues. CDR3 nucleotide sequence: TGCGCCAGCAGCTGGCGGACAGGGACTAACGAGCAGTACTTC. Encoded protein: CASSWRTGTNEQYF.

The chain is built from TRBV18 and TRBJ1-6; weak D call: TRBD1 (5 bases). Germline V gene data show CDR1 as KGHSH and CDR2 as LQKENI. V was cut by 5 bases and J by 10 bases, with 15 bases left in between. The CDR3 contains 14 residues. The CDR3 region is CASSNTSGSSPLHF. The CDR3 coding sequence is TGTGCCAGCTCAAACACTTCAGGGTCCTCACCCCTCCACTTT. Full variable domain (rest looked up from reference TRBV18 and TRBJ1-6): NAGVMQNPRHLVRRRGQEARLRCSPMKGHSHVYWYRQLPEEGLKFMVYLQKENIIDESGMPKERFSAEFPKEGPSILRIQQVVRGDSAAYFCASSNTSGSSPLHFGNGTRLTVT.

The CDR3 here is CASSLEVVSSYNEQFF. CDR3 nucleotides: TGTGCCAGCAGCTTGGAAGTGGTGAGCTCCTACAATGAGCAGTTCTTC. The chain combines TRBV5-5 with TRBJ2-1; D uncertain. V was trimmed by 0 bases and J by 0 bases, leaving 10 bases between them. The CDR3 is 16 residues long. Germline CDR1 SGHKS, CDR2 YYEKEE (reference sequence).

A remark on this clone: The junction shows a germline mismatch at one end, possibly a read error. The V gene is TRBV3-1 (or the pseudogene TRBV3-2), the J gene TRBJ2-7, with 9 bases lining up with TRBD1. The CDR3 has 15 amino acids. Germline V gene data show CDR1 as LGHDT and CDR2 as YNNKEL (reference sequence). The CDR3 sequence is CASSRRTGDPYGQYF. The DNA of the CDR3 is TGTGCCAGCAGCCGTCGGACAGGGGACCCTTACGGGCAGTACTTC.

This sequence joins TRBV6-1 and TRBJ2-7, with 9 bases matching TRBD2. The CDR3 runs 15 residues. Germline V lookup: CDR1 MNHNS, CDR2 SASEGT. V was clipped by 2 bases and J by 6 bases; unmatched bases: 8. For the CDR3, the DNA is TGTGCCAGCAGTGAACCAGCGGGGGGCGTCTTCGAGCAGTACTTC. Amino acid sequence: CASSEPAGGVFEQYF.

The chain uses TRBV11-3 and TRBJ2-5; 12 positions match TRBD2. Germline V CDR1 and CDR2: SGHNT, YENEEA. The CDR3 loop spans 15 amino acids. With V trimmed by 5 bases and J by 2 bases, 3 bases remained unmatched. This CDR3 is CASSLGTSGQETQYF. The CDR3 DNA follows: TGTGCCAGCAGCCTTGGGACTAGCGGGCAAGAGACCCAGTACTTC. The whole variable domain, remainder taken from reference TRBV11-3 and TRBJ2-5, is EAGVVQSPRYKIIEKKQPVAFWCNPISGHNTLYWYLQNLGQGPELLIRYENEEAVDDSQLPKDRFSAERLKGVDSTLKIQPAELGDSAVYLCASSLGTSGQETQYFGPGTRLLVL.

The chain links TRBV5-6 to TRBJ1-1; TRBD1 might be the D (5 bases). There are 12 residues in the CDR3. Per the germline V gene, CDR1 is SGHDT and CDR2 is YYEEEE. Trimming removed 0 bases at V and 14 bases at J, with 14 bases between. The DNA for the CDR3 is TGTGCCAGCAGCTTGGAAGGGGCGATGCGGTTCTTT. Translation gives CASSLEGAMRFF.